A selection of T cell receptor beta chains follows, all from one sample in a study of cytomegalovirus exposure and HLA in healthy donors. Data came from immunoSEQ multiplex PCR; TCRdb stores just in-frame clones and leaves some out. Altogether about 94,000 clones are present, around 66% being singletons, with the ten largest covering under 5%. The source material was PBMCs. The receptors come from a man aged 25 to 40 in good health and CMV-seronegative. Each CDR3 is given without its conserved first and last residue.

v_call cdr3_aa
TRBV7-9 SSSFLGQPYNEQF
TRBV29-1 SVVDRVLYGYT
TRBV14 ASSPGLPDTDTQY
TRBV7-9 ASSPTGDSYEQY
TRBV25-1 ASRAPLGTGIYEQY
TRBV7-9 ASSPTSGAYNEQF
TRBV15 ATSRGWGGWDTEAF
TRBV7-3 ASSFRARGPQETQY
TRBV7-3 ASSLMSTGNGYT
TRBV4-3 ASRDRLVSPGELF
TRBV10-3 AISESIPKETQY
TRBV9 ASSVVGGELF
TRBV7-2 ASSFTSEKNNEQF
TRBV7-2 ASSSTRYEQY
TRBV27 ASAIPGLYSTDTQY
TRBV4-2 ASSEGRLYGYT
TRBV27 ASSFRTGNTEAF
TRBV19 ASSITREMGYGYT
TRBV12-5 ASGRIGQGENQPQH
TRBV2 ASLASPRTYEQY
TRBV28 ASSSQGLGYT
TRBV5-1 ASSLTSGALAEAF
TRBV15 ATSRKSGGQTYEQY
TRBV19 ASSIGVGEQF
TRBV2 ASSAQGSNGYT
TRBV5-1 ASSLAFGGVGTEAF
TRBV7-9 ASSVTVNTEAF
TRBV19 ASSILGGSSYNEQF
TRBV7-9 ASSLANSNQPQH
TRBV11-2 ASRTSGTTDTQY
TRBV4-1 ASSQTRRETQY